This record concerns one TCR beta chain sequence. A much larger clone is a single base away; this may be a read error. These data belong to a study of CD8 T cells in ankylosing spondylitis. The CDR3 runs 15 residues. Germline V CDR1 and CDR2: SGHDT, YYEEEE. Quantitative 5'-RACE with molecular barcodes generated TCR beta libraries. MiXCR was run by TCRdb on the 5' RACE reads, yielding one entry per CDR3 protein. The sample has 150,000 to 200,000 distinct CDR3 sequences; roughly 12% are singletons. The clonotype comes from a male donor with ankylosing spondylitis or in good health (not recorded which). The rearrangement joins TRBV5-6 to TRBJ2-5, with 11 bases fitting TRBD2. The sample consisted of blood, either unsorted or a sorted T cell fraction (not recorded which). In nucleotides, the CDR3 is TGTGTCAGCAGCTTAACTAGCGGGGGAGAAGAGACCCAGTACTTC. Translated: CVSSLTSGGEETQYF.